One and the same sample provided the 23 T cell receptor beta chains below, sequenced in a study of T cells in Graves' hyperthyroidism and ophthalmopathy. What was amplified from RNA transcripts were TCR beta CDR3 regions. The primer set for the first-round RT-PCR of the TCR CDR3 was HTBI. TCRdb reprocessed the multiplex PCR reads with MiXCR, giving one entry per CDR3 protein. This table holds 550,000 to 850,000 distinct CDR3 sequences, over 15% found once. The sample consisted of blood. The receptors originated from a woman in her 50s with Graves' hyperthyroidism that later progressed to Graves' ophthalmopathy.

As regards this clonotype: It may be a read error: a sequence one base away is much more abundant. The chain links TRBV2 to TRBJ2-1; D may correspond to TRBD1 or TRBD2 (6 bases each). Germline V gene data show CDR1 as SNHLY and CDR2 as FYNNEI. The CDR3 loop spans 14 amino acids. V was pared by 7 bases and J by 8 bases, with 18 bases between. CDR3 in DNA: TGTGCCAGCATTACTAGCTGGGGGGCGGATGAGCAGTTCTTC. It is translated as CASITSWGADEQFF.

This clonotype has a count of ten or more. The chain joins TRBV6-1 to TRBJ1-1; the D is unclear. V lost 5 bases and J 3 bases, leaving 16 bases between the germline ends. Germline V gene data show CDR1 as MNHNS and CDR2 as SASEGT. This CDR3 contains 15 residues. In DNA form, the CDR3 reads TGTGCCAGCAGTTACGGCACAGAGTCCTACACTGAAGCTTTCTTT. Translation: CASSYGTESYTEAFF.

This clonotype appeared a few times. CDR3 residues: CASMDRRNTEAFF. The CDR3 nucleotides read TGCGCCAGCATGGACAGGAGAAACACTGAAGCTTTCTTT. The chain couples TRBV10-2 to TRBJ1-1; TRBD1 aligns across 7 bases. The trim removed 7 bases at V and 2 bases at J, leaving 4 bases unmatched. The germline V gene has CDR1 WSHSY and CDR2 SAAADI. This CDR3 is 13 amino acids long.

This clonotype was found a few times. The V call is TRBV6-1, the J call TRBJ2-1, with D unresolved. From germline, CDR1 is MNHNS and CDR2 SASEGT. The length of the CDR3 is 15 residues. V lost 3 bases to trimming and J lost 6 bases, with 15 bases between them. The CDR3 reads CASSEWGFVGNEQFF. In DNA form, the CDR3 reads TGTGCCAGCAGTGAGTGGGGTTTTGTAGGCAATGAGCAGTTCTTC.

The chain is built from TRBV7-9 and TRBJ2-2; 9 bases are a match to TRBD1. The CDR3 is made up of 15 amino acids. Germline V gives CDR1 SEHNR, CDR2 FQNEAQ (reference sequence). Germline trimming cut 4 bases from V and 6 bases from J; bases unmatched to any gene: 6. In DNA form, the CDR3 reads TGTGCCAGCAGCTCCCCACAGGGGGCCCCCGGGGAGCTGTTTTTT. This sequence encodes CASSSPQGAPGELFF.

This clonotype was detected a few times. The chain employs TRBV5-1 and TRBJ1-2; weak D call: TRBD1 (5 bases). The CDR3 contains 15 residues. Germline V gene data show CDR1 as SGHRS and CDR2 as YFSETQ. V shed 0 bases and J shed 8 bases, with 17 bases lying between them. The CDR3 region has the DNA TGCGCCAGCAGCTTGGATACAGGCCGGCAGGCCGGCTACACCTTC. Its translation is CASSLDTGRQAGYTF.

The chain recombines TRBV3-1 with TRBJ1-1; D not certain. Germline-derived CDR1 and CDR2 are LGHDT and YNNKEL (reference sequence). Trimming cost V 1 base and J 1 base, with 7 bases left between them. This CDR3 has 14 residues. CDR3 DNA: TGTGCCAGCAGCCAAGGGGTTCAGAACACTGAAGCTTTCTTT. Translation: CASSQGVQNTEAFF.

The chain employs TRBV15 and TRBJ2-1; D gene unclear. The V end lost 8 bases, the J end lost 6 bases, and 5 bases lay between the germline ends. CDR3 length: 10 residues. Germline CDR1 LNHNV, CDR2 YYDKDF (reference sequence). The CDR3 DNA is TGTGCCACCGTCGGCAATGAGCAGTTCTTC. Amino acid sequence: CATVGNEQFF.

The chain uses TRBV2 and TRBJ1-5, with 7 bases aligning to TRBD1. J was trimmed by 0 bases and V by 5 bases; bases with no gene match: 10. The CDR3 runs to 17 residues. Germline V gene sequence: CDR1 SNHLY, CDR2 FYNNEI. The CDR3 sequence is CASSPTGAGNSNQPQHF. In DNA form, the CDR3 reads TGTGCCAGCAGTCCCACAGGGGCGGGAAATAGCAATCAGCCCCAGCATTTT. Full variable domain (rest looked up from reference TRBV2 and TRBJ1-5): EPEVTQTPSHQVTQMGQEVILRCVPISNHLYFYWYRQILGQKVEFLVSFYNNEISEKSEIFDDQFSVERPDGSNFTLKIRSTKLEDSAMYFCASSPTGAGNSNQPQHFGDGTRLSIL.

The V gene is TRBV7-2, the J gene TRBJ2-4, with 8 bases matching TRBD2. V lost 1 base to trimming and J lost 7 bases; unmatched junction nucleotides: 15. CDR3 length equals 18 residues. Germline assignment: CDR1 SGHTA and CDR2 FQGNSA. CDR3 sequence (DNA): TGTGCCAGCAGCTTAGATTTGTTCGGACTAGCAGCGGGGAACATTCAGTACTTC. This translates into CASSLDLFGLAAGNIQYF.

This clonotype was observed many times. The chain is built from TRBV3-1 and TRBJ1-2; TRBD1 matches 7 bases. CDR1 and CDR2 from the germline V gene are LGHDT and YNNKEL (reference sequence). After removal of 4 bases from V and 8 bases from J, the junction contained 10 bases not matched to a gene. This CDR3 has 14 amino acids. CDR3 region: CASSPGRQGGGYTF. The DNA for the CDR3 is TGTGCCAGCAGCCCAGGGCGACAGGGTGGAGGCTACACCTTC.

This clonotype was observed many times. The chain combines TRBV30 with TRBJ1-2, with D unclear. This CDR3 contains 12 residues. Germline V gene lookup returns CDR1 GTSNPN and CDR2 SVGIG (reference sequence). Trimming stripped 0 bases from V and 6 bases from J, with 8 bases between. The CDR3 DNA follows: TGTGCCTGGAGTGTTGGAGACCATGGCTACACCTTC. Translating gives CAWSVGDHGYTF.

There are a few counts of this clonotype. This chain uses TRBV6-1 with TRBJ2-2; D not certain. Germline V gene lookup returns CDR1 MNHNS and CDR2 SASEGT. V was shortened by 2 bases and J by 0 bases, with 16 bases between the two germline ends. This CDR3 is 18 amino acids long. The CDR3 DNA sequence: TGTGCCAGCAGTGAACTTTTGGGCGGACGGACGAACACCGGGGAGCTGTTTTTT. Translated: CASSELLGGRTNTGELFF.

This sequence joins TRBV6-2 or TRBV6-3 and TRBJ2-6; D gene ambiguous. The CDR3 covers 16 residues. The germline gives CDR1 MNHEY, CDR2 SVGEGT. V lost 5 bases, J lost 1 base, and 12 bases lay in between. The CDR3 region is CASSITIESGANVLTF. CDR3 DNA sequence: TGTGCCAGCAGTATAACGATCGAATCTGGGGCCAACGTCCTGACTTTC.

This clonotype was recorded only once. A much larger clonotype is one base distant, so this may be a read error. No conserved phenylalanine or tryptophan is present at the end of the CDR3, so a read error is the likely explanation. The chain recombines TRBV3-1 with TRBJ2-7, with 8 bases fitting TRBD1. The CDR3 is 14 residues long. The germline V gene encodes CDR1 LGHDT and CDR2 YNNKEL (reference sequence). V lost 4 bases and J lost 6; bases outside the gene matches: 8. The CDR3 nucleotides read TGTGCCAGCAGCCCTACGAGGACAGGGAGCGAGCAGTACCTC. Its translation is CASSPTRTGSEQYL.

This clonotype appeared once. V usage is TRBV7-2 and J usage is TRBJ1-2; D call uncertain. In germline, CDR1 is SGHTA, CDR2 FQGNSA. The CDR3 covers 13 residues. V dropped 1 base and J dropped 8 bases, with 11 bases sitting between them. The CDR3 sequence is CASSLEGSRGYTF. CDR3 sequence (DNA): TGTGCCAGCAGCTTAGAGGGATCTCGGGGCTACACCTTC.

This clonotype was counted many times. The chain combines TRBV2 with TRBJ2-7; a possible D gene is TRBD1 (5 bases). Germline CDR1 is SNHLY and CDR2 is FYNNEI. V lost 2 bases and J 3 bases, leaving 11 bases between the germline ends. The CDR3 has 14 residues. CDR3 sequence (DNA): TGTGCCAGCAGTGAAAACGAGGACAACTACGAGCAGTACTTC. Its protein product is CASSENEDNYEQYF.

V and J are TRBV20-1 and TRBJ2-1; D unclear. The length of the CDR3 is 13 residues. Trimming left V 8 bases short and J 7 bases short, with 18 bases between. Germline assignment: CDR1 DFQATT and CDR2 SNEGSKA (reference sequence). CDR3 loop: CSWWVTLGNEQFF. CDR3 DNA: TGCAGTTGGTGGGTAACCCTGGGGAATGAGCAGTTCTTC.

This clonotype has ten or more counts. The chain carries TRBV18 and TRBJ2-7; TRBD1 aligns across 11 bases. The CDR3 is 18 amino acids. With 5 bases clipped from V and 3 bases from J, the junction kept 15 bases outside the gene matches. Per the germline V gene, CDR1 is KGHSH and CDR2 is LQKENI. CDR3 DNA: TGTGCCAGCTCAGCCCGGGACAGGGGGAGACTAGCGGACTACGAGCAGTACTTC. It yields the protein CASSARDRGRLADYEQYF.

The V and J genes are TRBV6-4 and TRBJ2-1, with D possibly matching TRBD2 (6 bases). Germline loops: CDR1 MRHNA, CDR2 SNTAGT. This CDR3 has 15 amino acids. Trimming took 4 bases from V and 0 from J, leaving 10 bases between them. The CDR3 here is CASSGEASSYNEQFF. The CDR3 DNA is TGTGCCAGCAGTGGGGAGGCGAGCTCCTACAATGAGCAGTTCTTC.

This clonotype was counted a few times. The V and J genes are TRBV13 and TRBJ1-6; 7 nucleotides line up with TRBD1. The CDR3 extends over 14 amino acids. The germline V gene has CDR1 PRHDT and CDR2 FYEKMQ (reference sequence). V was pared by 5 bases and J by 8 bases, with 6 bases of the junction left unmatched. The CDR3 spells CASSHRGAYSPLHF. As DNA, the CDR3 is TGTGCCAGCAGCCACAGGGGCGCATATTCACCCCTCCACTTT.

Ten or more counts support this clonotype. J is TRBJ2-7 and V is TRBV7-8, with 10 bases lining up with TRBD2. V lost 5 bases, J lost 7 bases, and 11 bases stayed unmatched. The CDR3 is 15 residues long. Germline V gene data show CDR1 as SGHVS and CDR2 as FQNEAQ. The CDR3, as DNA: TGTGCCAGCAGCCTTCGGACTAGCGGAGGGTTGGAGCAGTACTTC. Its translation is CASSLRTSGGLEQYF.

This clonotype was detected ten times or more. The chain recombines TRBV3-1 with TRBJ2-5, with D unresolved. Trimming shortened V by 3 bases and J by 10 bases, and 9 bases separated the two germline ends. The germline V gene has CDR1 LGHDT and CDR2 YNNKEL (reference sequence). This CDR3 comprises 11 residues. The CDR3 nucleotides are TGTGCCAGCAGCCACCCCCCAGGCCAGTACTTC. This gives the protein CASSHPPGQYF.